This T cell receptor (beta chain) is drawn from a study of cytomegalovirus exposure and HLA in healthy donors. V was clipped by 5 bases and J by 6 bases, with 11 bases between them. CDR1 and CDR2 from the germline V gene are LNHDA and SQIVND (reference sequence). The CDR3 runs 12 residues. The PCR used 60 Vbeta and 13 Jbeta primers. Libraries were prepared by immunoSEQ multiplex PCR; TCRdb keeps only in-frame clonotypes and omits some of them. The sample includes some 240,000 clones, approximately 82% seen only once; the top ten take less than 4.5%. Study results and caveats: It was 164 TCR beta chains that were listed as cytomegalovirus-associated. Among TCR sequences, most were rare, though some public TCRs appeared in many donors.

All the people who gave samples were healthy bone marrow donors. For this clone: Its antigen is unidentified.

The source material was PBMCs. The chain joins TRBV19 to TRBJ2-7, with a weak D call TRBD2 (5 bases). This receptor was obtained from a male donor in good health and CMV-seronegative. The CDR3 bases are TGTGCCAGTAGTGTTGCAGGAGGCGAGCAGTACTTC. Protein: CASSVAGGEQYF.